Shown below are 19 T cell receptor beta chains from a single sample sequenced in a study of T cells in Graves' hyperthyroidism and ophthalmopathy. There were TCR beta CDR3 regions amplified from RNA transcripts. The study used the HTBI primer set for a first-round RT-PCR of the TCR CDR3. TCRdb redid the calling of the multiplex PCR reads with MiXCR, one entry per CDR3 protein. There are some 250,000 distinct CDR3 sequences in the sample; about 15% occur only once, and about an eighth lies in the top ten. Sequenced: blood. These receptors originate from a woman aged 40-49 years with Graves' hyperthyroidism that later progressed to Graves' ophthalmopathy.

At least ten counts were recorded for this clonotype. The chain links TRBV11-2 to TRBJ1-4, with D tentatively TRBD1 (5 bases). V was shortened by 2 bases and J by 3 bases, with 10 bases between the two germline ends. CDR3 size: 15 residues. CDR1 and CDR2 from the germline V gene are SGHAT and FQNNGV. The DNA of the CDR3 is TGTGCCAGCAGCTTATTTTCGGGGCCTAATGAAAAACTGTTTTTT. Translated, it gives CASSLFSGPNEKLFF. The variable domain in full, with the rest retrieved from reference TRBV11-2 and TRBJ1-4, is EAGVAQSPRYKIIEKRQSVAFWCNPISGHATLYWYQQILGQGPKLLIQFQNNGVVDDSQLPKDRFSAERLKGVDSTLKIQPAKLEDSAVYLCASSLFSGPNEKLFFGSGTQLSVL.

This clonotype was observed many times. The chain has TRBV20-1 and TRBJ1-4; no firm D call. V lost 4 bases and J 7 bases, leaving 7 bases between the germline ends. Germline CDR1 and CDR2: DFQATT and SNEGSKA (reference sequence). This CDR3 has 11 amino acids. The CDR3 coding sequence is TGCAGTGCTACGAATTCTGAAAAACTGTTTTTT. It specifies CSATNSEKLFF.

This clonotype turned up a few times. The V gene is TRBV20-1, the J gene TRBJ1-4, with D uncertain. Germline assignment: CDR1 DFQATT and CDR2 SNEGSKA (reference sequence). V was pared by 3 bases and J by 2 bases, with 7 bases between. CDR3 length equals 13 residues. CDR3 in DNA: TGCAGTGCTAGGCAGGCCACTAATGAAAAACTGTTTTTT. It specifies CSARQATNEKLFF.

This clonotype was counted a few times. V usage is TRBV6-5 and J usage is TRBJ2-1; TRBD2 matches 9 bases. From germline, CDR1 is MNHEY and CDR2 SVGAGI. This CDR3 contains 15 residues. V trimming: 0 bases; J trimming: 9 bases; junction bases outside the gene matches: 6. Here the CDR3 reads CASSYSSGRRGEQFF. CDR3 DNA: TGTGCCAGCAGTTACTCTAGCGGGAGAAGAGGTGAGCAGTTCTTC.

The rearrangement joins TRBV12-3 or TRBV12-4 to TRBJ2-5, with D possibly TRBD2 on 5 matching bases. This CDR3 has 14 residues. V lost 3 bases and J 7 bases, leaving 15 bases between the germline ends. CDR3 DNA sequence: TGTGCCAGCAGTTTTTCGGCCTCCGAGGGGACCCAGTACTTC. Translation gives CASSFSASEGTQYF.

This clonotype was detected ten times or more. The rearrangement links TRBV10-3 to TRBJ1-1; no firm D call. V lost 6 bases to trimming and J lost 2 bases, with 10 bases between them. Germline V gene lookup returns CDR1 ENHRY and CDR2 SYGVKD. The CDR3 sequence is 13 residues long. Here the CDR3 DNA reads TGTGCCATCAGGGTCCATCCTAACACTGAAGCTTTCTTT. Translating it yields CAIRVHPNTEAFF.

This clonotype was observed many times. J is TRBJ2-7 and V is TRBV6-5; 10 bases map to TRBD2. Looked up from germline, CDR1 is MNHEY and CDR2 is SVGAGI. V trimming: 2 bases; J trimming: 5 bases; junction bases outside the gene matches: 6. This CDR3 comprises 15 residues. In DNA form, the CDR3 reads TGTGCCAGCAGTTACGGGTTTAGCGGGAGGAACGAGCAGTACTTC. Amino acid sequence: CASSYGFSGRNEQYF.

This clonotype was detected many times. The CDR3 spells CASSDNSYTEAFF. The CDR3 region has the DNA TGTGCCAGCAGTGATAACAGTTACACTGAAGCTTTCTTT. The chain links TRBV6-1 to TRBJ1-1; the D is unclear. The V gene's germline CDR1 is MNHNS and CDR2 SASEGT. The V gene lost 3 bases and the J gene lost 3 bases, with 8 bases spanning the gap. This CDR3 is built from 13 residues.

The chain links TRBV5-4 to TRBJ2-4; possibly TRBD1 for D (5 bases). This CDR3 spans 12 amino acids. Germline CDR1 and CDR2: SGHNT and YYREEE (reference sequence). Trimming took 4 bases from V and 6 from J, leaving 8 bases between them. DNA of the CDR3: TGTGCCAGCAGCCAGGGTGGAAACATTCAGTACTTC. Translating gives CASSQGGNIQYF. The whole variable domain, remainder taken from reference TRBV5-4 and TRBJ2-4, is ETGVTQSPTHLIKTRGQQVTLRCSSQSGHNTVSWYQQALGQGPQFIFQYYREEENGRGNFPPRFSGLQFPNYSSELNVNALELDDSALYLCASSQGGNIQYFGAGTRLSVL.

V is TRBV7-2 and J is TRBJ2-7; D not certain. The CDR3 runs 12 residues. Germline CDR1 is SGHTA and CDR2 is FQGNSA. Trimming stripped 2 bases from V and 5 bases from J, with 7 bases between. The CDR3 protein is CASSLSRNEQYF. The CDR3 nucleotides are TGTGCCAGCAGCTTATCTAGAAACGAGCAGTACTTC.

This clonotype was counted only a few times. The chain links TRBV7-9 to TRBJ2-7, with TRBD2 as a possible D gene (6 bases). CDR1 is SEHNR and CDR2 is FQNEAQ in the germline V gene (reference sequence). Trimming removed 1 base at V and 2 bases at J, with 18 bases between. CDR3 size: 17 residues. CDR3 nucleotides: TGTGCCAGCAGCTTAGGAGCTAGCCGGATAGCGGCCTACGAGCAGTACTTC. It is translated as CASSLGASRIAAYEQYF.

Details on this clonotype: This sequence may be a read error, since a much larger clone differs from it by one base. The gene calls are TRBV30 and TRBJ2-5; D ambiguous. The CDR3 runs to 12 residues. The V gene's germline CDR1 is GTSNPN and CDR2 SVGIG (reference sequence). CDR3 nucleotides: TGTGTCTGGAGTCAGGTTTTGGAGACCCAGTACTTC. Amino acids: CVWSQVLETQYF.

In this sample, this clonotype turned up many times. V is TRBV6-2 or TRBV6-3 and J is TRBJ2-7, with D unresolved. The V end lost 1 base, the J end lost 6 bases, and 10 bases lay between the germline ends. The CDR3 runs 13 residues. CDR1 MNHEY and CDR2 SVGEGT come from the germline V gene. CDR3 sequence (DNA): TGTGCCAGCAGTTACTATACTCTCACCGAGCAGTACTTC. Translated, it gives CASSYYTLTEQYF.

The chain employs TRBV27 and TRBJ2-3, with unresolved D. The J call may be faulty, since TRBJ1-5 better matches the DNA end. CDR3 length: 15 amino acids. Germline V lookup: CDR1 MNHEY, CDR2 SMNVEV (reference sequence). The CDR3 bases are TGTGCCAGCAGTTTTGGTCCAGTTAGCACAGATACGCAGCATTTT. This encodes CASSFGPVSTDTQHF.

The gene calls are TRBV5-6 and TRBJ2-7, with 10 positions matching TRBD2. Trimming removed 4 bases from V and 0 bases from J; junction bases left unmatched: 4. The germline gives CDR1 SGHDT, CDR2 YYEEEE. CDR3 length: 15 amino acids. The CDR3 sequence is CASSHSGRSSYEQYF. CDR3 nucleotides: TGTGCCAGCAGCCATAGCGGGAGGAGCTCCTACGAGCAGTACTTC.

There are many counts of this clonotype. The CDR3 region is CASPGLGDYNEQFF. The CDR3 DNA follows: TGTGCCTCCCCCGGACTAGGGGACTACAATGAGCAGTTCTTC. This sequence joins TRBV7-9 and TRBJ2-1, with TRBD2 matching over 7 bases. Germline V gene sequence: CDR1 SEHNR, CDR2 FQNEAQ (reference sequence). The CDR3 extends over 14 amino acids. Trimming took 11 bases from V and 3 from J; bases not matched to a gene: 10.

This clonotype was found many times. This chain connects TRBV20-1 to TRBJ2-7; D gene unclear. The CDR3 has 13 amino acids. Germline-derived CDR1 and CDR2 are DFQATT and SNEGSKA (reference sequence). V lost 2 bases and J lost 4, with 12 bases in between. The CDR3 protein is CSARSGGVYEQYF. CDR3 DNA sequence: TGCAGTGCTAGATCCGGTGGGGTTTACGAGCAGTACTTC.

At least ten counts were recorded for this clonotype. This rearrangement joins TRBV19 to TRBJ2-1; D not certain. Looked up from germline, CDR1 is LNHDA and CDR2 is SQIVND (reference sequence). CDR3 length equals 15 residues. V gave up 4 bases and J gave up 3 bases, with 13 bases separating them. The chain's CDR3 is CASSSPGRFYNEQFF. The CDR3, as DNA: TGTGCCAGTAGTAGCCCCGGCAGATTCTACAATGAGCAGTTCTTC.

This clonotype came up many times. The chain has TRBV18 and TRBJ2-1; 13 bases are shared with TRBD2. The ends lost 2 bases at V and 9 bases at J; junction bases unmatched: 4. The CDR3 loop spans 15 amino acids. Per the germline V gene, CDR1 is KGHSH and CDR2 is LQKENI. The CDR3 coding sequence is TGTGCCAGCTCACCAGGACTAGCGGGAGATGGTGAGCAGTTCTTC. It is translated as CASSPGLAGDGEQFF. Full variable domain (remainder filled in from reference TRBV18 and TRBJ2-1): NAGVMQNPRHLVRRRGQEARLRCSPMKGHSHVYWYRQLPEEGLKFMVYLQKENIIDESGMPKERFSAEFPKEGPSILRIQQVVRGDSAAYFCASSPGLAGDGEQFFGPGTRLTVL.